This is a list of T cell receptor beta chains from one sample in a study of cytomegalovirus exposure and HLA in healthy donors. Sequencing was performed with immunoSEQ multiplex PCR; in TCRdb, only in-frame clones are kept and a portion is missing. The sample yields roughly 180,000 clones, approximately 86% seen once. Material for sequencing was PBMCs. All receptors derive from a male donor in good health and CMV-seronegative. Each CDR3 is given with its conserved first and last residue. The order of the fields is D gene, J gene, clone size, V gene, CDR3 protein, CDR3 DNA. D genes are given only for firm matches. The size field is filled for only some rows; it gives once, few, many or a size class.

TRBD1 TRBJ1-5 few TRBV10-3 CATSRGQGNNQPQHF TGTGCCACCTCCCGGGGACAGGGGAACAATCAGCCCCAGCATTTT
TRBD2 TRBJ2-1 few TRBV11-2 CASTVAGEANEQFF TGTGCCAGCACCGTAGCGGGAGAAGCGAATGAGCAGTTCTTC
- TRBJ1-2 - TRBV19 CASSIGYGNSYTF TGTGCCAGTAGTATAGGTTACGGGAATAGCTACACCTTC
- TRBJ2-2 few TRBV4-2 CASSHPTGELFF TGTGCCAGCAGCCACCCAACCGGGGAGCTGTTTTTT
- TRBJ1-1 - TRBV5-6 CASSLVMVETEAFF TGTGCCAGCAGCTTGGTGATGGTGGAGACTGAAGCTTTCTTT
TRBD2 TRBJ2-2 once TRBV5-1 CASRFSGGTGELFF TGCGCCAGCAGGTTTAGCGGGGGCACCGGGGAGCTGTTTTTT
- TRBJ1-3 - TRBV12-2 CASRSNAGGNTIYF TGTGCAAGTCGCTCTAATGCAGGCGGAAACACCATATATTTT
TRBD2 TRBJ2-7 few TRBV7-9 CASSSRSPLAGVGNEQYF TGTGCCAGCAGCTCAAGATCCCCTCTCGCGGGAGTGGGTAACGAGCAGTACTTC
- TRBJ2-7 - TRBV28 CASRIGVGEEQYF TGTGCCAGCAGAATTGGCGTAGGGGAAGAGCAGTACTTC
- TRBJ1-3 - TRBV7-7 CASSLAGSGNTIYF TGTGCCAGCAGCTTAGCAGGGAGTGGAAACACCATATATTTT
- TRBJ2-7 - TRBV25-1 CASSGPEPTYEQYF TGTGCCAGCAGTGGGCCGGAGCCTACCTACGAGCAGTACTTC
TRBD1 TRBJ1-2 - TRBV28 CASRETGEASAVGYTF TGTGCCAGCAGAGAAACAGGGGAGGCAAGTGCTGTTGGCTACACCTTC
TRBD1 TRBJ1-1 - TRBV5-1 CASSLDRETEAFF TGCGCCAGCAGCCTTGACAGGGAGACTGAAGCTTTCTTT
- TRBJ1-6 - TRBV18 CASSPKEGFPSPLHF TGTGCCAGCTCACCAAAGGAGGGGTTCCCGTCACCCCTCCACTTT
TRBD1 TRBJ2-7 once TRBV28 CASVGTGVSYEQYF TGTGCCAGCGTGGGGACAGGGGTCTCCTACGAGCAGTACTTC
TRBD2 TRBJ2-3 - TRBV7-9 CASSRLAGGLTDTQYF TGTGCCAGCAGCCGACTAGCGGGGGGACTAACAGATACGCAGTATTTT
TRBD1 TRBJ2-7 - TRBV18 CASSLDRGSYEQYF TGTGCCAGCTCACTGGACAGGGGCTCCTACGAGCAGTACTTC
- TRBJ1-2 - TRBV6-5 CASSNPGRARYGYTF TGTGCCAGCAGTAACCCCGGGAGGGCACGCTATGGCTACACCTTC
TRBD2 TRBJ2-7 - TRBV27 CASSGWASGSYEQYF TGTGCCAGCAGTGGGTGGGCTAGCGGCTCCTACGAGCAGTACTTC
TRBD1 TRBJ1-2 - TRBV19 CASSIGYRGGYGYTF TGTGCCAGTAGTATAGGCTACAGGGGAGGCTATGGCTACACCTTC
- TRBJ2-7 - TRBV5-1 CASSATGRVNEQYF TGCGCCAGCAGCGCTACAGGGCGCGTAAACGAGCAGTACTTC
TRBD1 TRBJ2-2 - TRBV30 CAWSPGTGGYTGELFF TGTGCCTGGAGCCCTGGGACAGGGGGTTACACCGGGGAGCTGTTTTTT
- TRBJ2-7 - TRBV18 CASSPPSRVSYEQYF TGTGCCAGCTCACCACCCTCCAGGGTATCCTACGAGCAGTACTTC